These 18 T cell receptor beta chains share one sample of origin, sequenced in a study of blood T cell repertoires in COVID-19. Generated by immunoSEQ multiplex PCR, the TCRdb table keeps only in-frame clones and is missing some. The data contain about 260,000 clones, about 89% of them singletons. The sample taken for sequencing was peripheral blood. These receptors came from a man in his forties who had recovered from COVID-19.

The chain has TRBV18 and TRBJ1-3; D unresolved. CDR1 is KGHSH, CDR2 LQKENI, per germline. Trimming cost V 4 bases and J 4 bases, with 14 bases left between them. The length of the CDR3 is 15 residues. The CDR3 DNA follows: TGTGCCAGCTCACTCTCAATCACGAGGGGAAACACCATATATTTT. Protein sequence: CASSLSITRGNTIYF.

This clone was recorded once. The chain recombines TRBV4-1 with TRBJ2-5; 13 bases fit TRBD2. V was pared by 0 bases and J by 5 bases, with 12 bases of the junction left unmatched. CDR1 is MGHRA and CDR2 is YSYEKL in the germline V gene. This CDR3 has 19 amino acids. The chain's CDR3 is CASSQERTSGRGGLETQYF. The CDR3 coding sequence is TGCGCCAGCAGCCAAGAAAGAACTAGCGGGAGGGGAGGCTTGGAGACCCAGTACTTC.

This clone was seen only once. The chain combines TRBV18 with TRBJ1-6; TRBD1 might be the D (6 bases). The CDR3 is 14 amino acids. Per germline, CDR1 KGHSH and CDR2 LQKENI. V gave up 3 bases and J gave up 7 bases, with 10 bases separating them. CDR3 sequence reads: CASSPDRINSPLHF. The DNA for the CDR3 is TGTGCCAGCTCACCTGACAGGATCAATTCACCCCTCCACTTT.

The chain links TRBV4-2 to TRBJ2-1, with 12 bases identical to TRBD1. Germline V lookup: CDR1 LGHNA, CDR2 YNFKEQ. V shed 4 bases and J 9 bases; nucleotides not matched to a gene: 10. The CDR3 length is 16 residues. The CDR3 DNA follows: TGTGCCAGCAGCCGCCCCGGGACAGGGGGCCTGGGTGAGCAGTTCTTC. Translated: CASSRPGTGGLGEQFF.

The V call is TRBV5-8, the J call TRBJ1-3; tentatively, D is TRBD1 (5 bases). The CDR3 extends over 15 amino acids. V shed 0 bases and J shed 2 bases, with 9 bases lying between them. Germline V gene lookup returns CDR1 SGHTS and CDR2 YDEGEE. CDR3 residues: CASSLVGRAGNTIYF. CDR3 DNA: TGTGCCAGCAGCTTGGTAGGCAGGGCTGGAAACACCATATATTTT.

The rearrangement links TRBV5-6 to TRBJ2-7, with no clear D. Germline V gene sequence: CDR1 SGHDT, CDR2 YYEEEE. Trimming pared 4 bases from V and 0 bases from J, leaving 14 bases between. The CDR3 extends over 15 amino acids. In nucleotides, the CDR3 is TGTGCCAGCAGCCAAGTTGGTGGCAGCTCCTACGAGCAGTACTTC. Translation: CASSQVGGSSYEQYF.

To note about this clone: Other nucleotide sequences from this sample produce the same CDR3. The gene calls are TRBV5-1 and TRBJ2-5; unclear D gene. CDR3 length equals 13 residues. With 0 bases removed from V and 4 bases from J, the gap between germline ends came to 7 bases. Germline CDR1 SGHRS, CDR2 YFSETQ. The CDR3 DNA follows: TGCGCCAGCAGCTTGGCCGGTGGAGAGACCCAGTACTTC. As protein: CASSLAGGETQYF.

This rearrangement joins TRBV5-6 to TRBJ1-2; 8 bases are a match to TRBD1. J gave up 1 base and V 4 bases, and 9 bases lay outside the gene matches. The CDR3 totals 16 residues. Per the germline V gene, CDR1 is SGHDT and CDR2 is YYEEEE. The CDR3 bases are TGTGCCAGCAGCAGACAGGGGCTCCCTATTAACTATGGCTACACCTTC. The encoded protein is CASSRQGLPINYGYTF.

This clone turned up a few times. The CDR3 loop reads CASSVDPPGAGSGNTIYF. DNA of the CDR3: TGTGCCAGCAGCGTAGACCCCCCGGGAGCAGGCTCTGGAAACACCATATATTTT. The V call is TRBV9, the J call TRBJ1-3, with D hard to call. The CDR3 length is 18 residues. Looked up from germline, CDR1 is SGDLS and CDR2 is YYNGEE. Trimming took 0 bases from V and 0 from J, leaving 16 bases between them.

This chain's CDR3 is CASRKDRGNTEAFF. The CDR3 DNA follows: TGTGCCAGTAGGAAGGACAGGGGAAACACTGAAGCTTTCTTT. The chain employs TRBV19 and TRBJ1-1; 9 bases match TRBD1. The germline V gene has CDR1 LNHDA and CDR2 SQIVND (reference sequence). This CDR3 has 14 residues. The V segment lost 6 bases and the J segment 2 bases; nucleotides outside the gene matches: 4.

The table lists this clone with a count of one. This chain joins TRBV6-2 or TRBV6-3 and TRBJ2-5; 7 nucleotides line up with TRBD1. This CDR3 is 16 amino acids long. Trimming removed 2 bases from V and 1 base from J; junction bases left unmatched: 7. Germline V gene lookup returns CDR1 MNHEY and CDR2 SVGEGT. The CDR3 reads CASSYKTGQTQETQYF. The CDR3 DNA reads as TGTGCCAGCAGTTACAAAACGGGACAGACCCAAGAGACCCAGTACTTC.

This chain links TRBV5-1 with TRBJ2-5; TRBD2 aligns across 7 bases. CDR1 and CDR2 from the germline V gene are SGHRS and YFSETQ. V lost 5 bases to trimming and J lost 0 bases; unmatched junction nucleotides: 4. The length of the CDR3 is 14 residues. The CDR3 DNA reads TGCGCCAGCAGTCCTAGCGGAAACCAAGAGACCCAGTACTTC. It is translated as CASSPSGNQETQYF. Full variable domain (rest looked up from reference TRBV5-1 and TRBJ2-5): KAGVTQTPRYLIKTRGQQVTLSCSPISGHRSVSWYQQTPGQGLQFLFEYFSETQRNKGNFPGRFSGRQFSNSRSEMNVSTLELGDSALYLCASSPSGNQETQYFGPGTRLLVL.

The CDR3 here is CASSLTDTQYF. DNA for the CDR3: TGTGCCAGCAGCCTCACAGATACGCAGTATTTT. This rearrangement joins TRBV5-6 to TRBJ2-3; unclear D gene. The ends were cut back, 4 bases at V and 2 bases at J, with 2 bases in the middle. This CDR3 is 11 amino acids long. The germline V gene has CDR1 SGHDT and CDR2 YYEEEE.

The V and J genes are TRBV5-1 and TRBJ2-2, with 10 bases that match TRBD1. The CDR3 has 15 residues. V trimming: 2 bases; J trimming: 6 bases; junction bases outside the gene matches: 4. Germline CDR1 reads SGHRS; CDR2 reads YFSETQ. The CDR3 DNA reads as TGCGCCAGCAGCTTTGGGACAGGGGAGGCCGGGGAGCTGTTTTTT. Translating gives CASSFGTGEAGELFF.

This clone was detected a few times. J is TRBJ2-3 and V is TRBV2, with 12 bases matching TRBD2. Trimming removed 5 bases from V and 1 base from J; junction bases left unmatched: 1. CDR3 length equals 15 residues. The germline V gene has CDR1 SNHLY and CDR2 FYNNEI. The CDR3 here is CASSPSGRGTDTQYF. Here the CDR3 DNA reads TGTGCCAGCAGTCCTAGCGGGAGGGGCACAGATACGCAGTATTTT. The whole variable domain, filled in from reference TRBV2 and TRBJ2-3, reads EPEVTQTPSHQVTQMGQEVILRCVPISNHLYFYWYRQILGQKVEFLVSFYNNEISEKSEIFDDQFSVERPDGSNFTLKIRSTKLEDSAMYFCASSPSGRGTDTQYFGPGTRLTVL.

This clone was seen once. The rearrangement uses TRBV29-1 and TRBJ2-1; D is possibly TRBD2 (7 bases). Germline values: CDR1 SQVTM, CDR2 ANQGSEA. V dropped 5 bases and J dropped 0 bases, with 17 bases sitting between them. The CDR3 is 16 amino acids. Written as DNA, the CDR3 is TGCAGCGTTATCCTCAGGGGAGGGCTCTCCTACAATGAGCAGTTCTTC. Protein: CSVILRGGLSYNEQFF.

This clone has just one count. This chain joins TRBV10-2 and TRBJ1-1, with 10 bases aligning to TRBD1. J lost 1 base, V lost 7 bases, and 6 bases had no gene match. Germline V gene lookup returns CDR1 WSHSY and CDR2 SAAADI. The CDR3 has 15 amino acids. Here the CDR3 DNA reads TGCGCCAGCATTGGACAGGGGGAGGCGAACACTGAAGCTTTCTTT. As protein: CASIGQGEANTEAFF.

The V call is TRBV6-5, the J call TRBJ1-2; D is perhaps TRBD1 (5 bases). Trimming cost V 2 bases and J 6 bases, with 13 bases left between them. CDR1 and CDR2 (germline): MNHEY, SVGAGI. The CDR3 loop spans 14 amino acids. CDR3 region: CASSYTGAVDGYTF. CDR3 bases: TGTGCCAGCAGTTACACTGGGGCTGTGGATGGCTACACCTTC.